The following is a T cell receptor (beta chain) sequence with its context. This CDR3 region has 14 residues. Trimming took 4 bases from V and 0 from J, leaving 9 bases between them. Germline lookup yields CDR1 LGHDT and CDR2 YNNKEL (reference sequence). These data belong to a study of blood T cell repertoires in COVID-19. Overall study context: Some COVID-19 samples were acute and others convalescent; all came from the United States, Italy and Spain. PBMCs, B-cell-depleted T cells, or T cells were the source of the cDNA or gDNA that made up the material.

The cohort comprised adults aged about 18 to 100 years residing in around 25 US areas. Cohorts were assigned according to the clinical history that participants reported. The data were produced by immunoSEQ multiplex PCR, yet TCRdb's version contains in-frame clones alone and is incomplete. The sample records roughly 400,000 clones, approximately 91% being singletons. The chain recombines TRBV3-1 (or the pseudogene TRBV3-2) with TRBJ1-1; unclear D gene. Sample: PBMCs or T cells enriched from blood (not recorded which). The source is a woman aged 40 to 50 who had been exposed to COVID-19. For the CDR3, the DNA is TGTGCCAGCAGCCTGAATCTAATGAACACTGAAGCTTTCTTT. This translates into CASSLNLMNTEAFF.